The 27 T cell receptor beta chains in this list originate from one sample, sequenced in a study of Ad26.COV2.S vaccination and SARS-CoV-2 variants. The treatment was: about 20 received Ad26.COV2.S at low or high dose, single or two shots; roughly five received placebo; per-sample allocation not given. Sampling occurred on day 63 after the first vaccine or placebo injection. Sequenced by immunoSEQ multiplex PCR; TCRdb stores in-frame clones only, minus some. Among approximately 480,000 clones listed, around nine tenths were seen once. The sample was peripheral blood, taken in a trial of Ad26.COV2.S vaccine versus placebo. These TCRs come from a person between 18 and 65 years old who received the Ad26.COV2.S COVID-19 vaccine or a placebo.

The chain uses TRBV19 and TRBJ1-5; the D gene is possibly TRBD1 (5 bases). The CDR3 runs 14 residues. Germline assignment: CDR1 LNHDA and CDR2 SQIVND (reference sequence). The V end lost 9 bases, the J end lost 5 bases, and 17 bases lay between the germline ends. This CDR3 reads CASWAGGAYQPQHF. The CDR3 DNA reads as TGTGCCAGCTGGGCGGGCGGGGCTTATCAGCCCCAGCATTTT.

This sequence joins TRBV3-1 (or the pseudogene TRBV3-2) and TRBJ2-5; 14 bases are a match to TRBD2. The V gene's germline CDR1 is LGHDT and CDR2 YNNKEL (reference sequence). The CDR3 runs 18 residues. J was trimmed by 1 base and V by 5 bases; bases with no gene match: 9. This CDR3 reads CASSSRLAGGWAQETQYF. The CDR3 DNA reads as TGTGCCAGCAGCTCACGACTAGCGGGAGGGTGGGCCCAAGAGACCCAGTACTTC.

The chain uses TRBV29-1 and TRBJ1-4; D may be TRBD1 (5 bases). This CDR3 is built from 15 residues. The V and J ends lost 5 bases and 3 bases respectively, with 16 bases between them. Germline V gives CDR1 SQVTM, CDR2 ANQGSEA. The chain's CDR3 is CSVRYGGSANEKLFF. CDR3 sequence (DNA): TGCAGCGTTAGGTATGGGGGTTCGGCTAATGAAAAACTGTTTTTT.

The genes are TRBV18 and TRBJ2-1; 8 bases agree with TRBD2. Unmatched junction bases numbered 15, after V lost 1 base and J lost 7 bases. Germline V CDR1 and CDR2: KGHSH, LQKENI. The CDR3 runs to 18 residues. CDR3 DNA sequence: TGTGCCAGCTCACCACGGAGCGGGAGAGTGCTTGGGGAGAATGAGCAGTTCTTC. It translates to CASSPRSGRVLGENEQFF.

V usage is TRBV29-1 and J usage is TRBJ1-1; the D gene is possibly TRBD1 (5 bases). Looked up from germline, CDR1 is SQVTM and CDR2 is ANQGSEA. Trimming pared 3 bases from V and 4 bases from J, leaving 12 bases between. This CDR3 comprises 13 residues. CDR3 loop: CSVDRGVITEAFF. CDR3 in DNA: TGCAGCGTTGATCGGGGGGTAATCACTGAAGCTTTCTTT.

The chain links TRBV30 to TRBJ1-2; D remains ambiguous. From germline, CDR1 is GTSNPN and CDR2 SVGIG (reference sequence). V was shortened by 8 bases and J by 8 bases, with 15 bases between the two germline ends. CDR3 length: 11 amino acids. The CDR3 DNA follows: TGTGCCGGATCCTCATGGTGGGGCTACACCTTC. Translating it yields CAGSSWWGYTF.

This chain uses TRBV7-2 with TRBJ1-2; TRBD1 agrees at 7 bases. V shed 5 bases, J shed 0 bases, and the junction held 6 bases outside the gene matches. CDR3 length: 15 amino acids. From germline, CDR1 is SGHTA and CDR2 FQGNSA. Here the CDR3 reads CASSPRGLANYGYTF. CDR3 bases: TGTGCCAGCAGCCCTAGGGGGCTAGCTAACTATGGCTACACCTTC.

The chain employs TRBV30 and TRBJ1-2; 12 bases match TRBD1. Germline V lookup: CDR1 GTSNPN, CDR2 SVGIG (reference sequence). The CDR3 spans 13 residues. V lost 5 bases and J lost 8; bases outside the gene matches: 6. The CDR3 DNA reads as TGTGCCTGGTGGGGACAGGGGGCGCGCGGCTACACCTTC. It is translated as CAWWGQGARGYTF.

The CDR3: CASSLLGQGPYGYTF. The CDR3 DNA is TGTGCCAGCAGCTTGCTTGGACAGGGCCCCTATGGCTACACCTTC. The chain is built from TRBV5-4 and TRBJ1-2; 8 bases agree with TRBD1. The CDR3 extends over 15 amino acids. The germline V gene has CDR1 SGHNT and CDR2 YYREEE (reference sequence). J gave up 4 bases and V 1 base, and 6 bases lay outside the gene matches.

The chain combines TRBV5-1 with TRBJ2-1; TRBD1 aligns across 9 bases. The CDR3 length is 15 residues. CDR1 SGHRS and CDR2 YFSETQ come from the germline V gene. V lost 7 bases to trimming and J lost 3 bases; unmatched junction nucleotides: 8. The DNA of the CDR3 is TGCGCCAGCGGTTGGACAGGGGCGGGCTACAATGAGCAGTTCTTC. Translating gives CASGWTGAGYNEQFF.

The chain combines TRBV7-9 with TRBJ2-7, with D perhaps matching TRBD1 (5 bases). The CDR3 has 13 amino acids. The V end was cut by 4 bases, the J end by 3 bases, with 10 bases between. Germline CDR1 and CDR2: SEHNR and FQNEAQ (reference sequence). The CDR3 region is CASSSPGIYEQYF. CDR3 in DNA: TGTGCCAGCAGCTCGCCAGGGATCTACGAGCAGTACTTC.

The chain combines TRBV5-4 with TRBJ2-5; D might be TRBD1 or TRBD2, each matching 5 bases. With 1 base removed from V and 1 base from J, the gap between germline ends came to 11 bases. The CDR3 runs to 15 residues. Germline V gene sequence: CDR1 SGHNT, CDR2 YYREEE (reference sequence). This CDR3 is CASSLRAGSQETQYF. DNA of the CDR3: TGTGCCAGCAGCTTGCGGGCAGGGAGCCAAGAGACCCAGTACTTC.

This chain joins TRBV25-1 and TRBJ2-7; D is possibly TRBD1 or TRBD2 (5 bases each). The germline CDR1 and CDR2 sequences are MGHDK and SYGVNS. CDR3 length: 13 residues. Trimming took 8 bases from V and 6 from J, leaving 17 bases between them. The CDR3 DNA reads as TGTGCCAGCCTCCCCCCGGGGCTGGGCGAGCAGTACTTC. Translated, it gives CASLPPGLGEQYF.

The V and J genes are TRBV9 and TRBJ1-3; D possibly corresponds to TRBD1 (6 bases). This CDR3 has 16 residues. Germline V gives CDR1 SGDLS, CDR2 YYNGEE. V was trimmed by 0 bases and J by 0 bases, leaving 10 bases between them. As DNA, the CDR3 is TGTGCCAGCAGCGTAGTGGACAGTCGCTCTGGAAACACCATATATTTT. Protein sequence: CASSVVDSRSGNTIYF.

The rearrangement joins TRBV18 to TRBJ1-1; no firm D call. This CDR3 has 14 residues. The germline gives CDR1 KGHSH, CDR2 LQKENI. Deletions cut 4 bases from V and 1 base from J, with 10 bases between. The CDR3 region has the DNA TGTGCCAGCTCACTCCTAGATACGAACACTGAAGCTTTCTTT. Translation: CASSLLDTNTEAFF.

V and J are TRBV18 and TRBJ2-3; 10 nucleotides agree with TRBD2. With V trimmed by 6 bases and J by 2 bases, 5 bases remained unmatched. The CDR3 totals 15 residues. Germline loops: CDR1 KGHSH, CDR2 LQKENI. The CDR3 DNA is TGTGCCAGCTCCACGACTAGCGGGCCCACAGATACGCAGTATTTT. Protein sequence: CASSTTSGPTDTQYF. Full variable domain (remainder filled in from reference TRBV18 and TRBJ2-3): NAGVMQNPRHLVRRRGQEARLRCSPMKGHSHVYWYRQLPEEGLKFMVYLQKENIIDESGMPKERFSAEFPKEGPSILRIQQVVRGDSAAYFCASSTTSGPTDTQYFGPGTRLTVL.

The chain uses TRBV9 and TRBJ2-1, with 7 bases aligning to TRBD1. This CDR3 is built from 14 residues. Germline trimming cut 2 bases from V and 7 bases from J; bases unmatched to any gene: 6. The germline V gene encodes CDR1 SGDLS and CDR2 YYNGEE. CDR3 region: CASSVDRVSNEQFF. The CDR3 nucleotides read TGTGCCAGCAGCGTCGACAGGGTTTCGAATGAGCAGTTCTTC.

The rearrangement links TRBV28 to TRBJ2-5; TRBD1 is a possible D gene (6 bases). There are 14 residues in the CDR3. CDR1 and CDR2 from the germline V gene are MDHEN and SYDVKM. V lost 3 bases and J 2 bases, leaving 10 bases between the germline ends. The CDR3: CASSFPGQQETQYF. CDR3 sequence (DNA): TGTGCCAGCAGTTTCCCTGGACAGCAAGAGACCCAGTACTTC.

This chain links TRBV28 with TRBJ1-1; D gene unclear. The V and J ends lost 8 bases and 1 base respectively, with 8 bases between them. CDR1 and CDR2 (germline): MDHEN, SYDVKM. The CDR3 contains 12 residues. The CDR3 DNA reads TGTGCCAGCTTGTCCACGAACACTGAAGCTTTCTTT. Its translation: CASLSTNTEAFF.

This clone occurred a few times. This rearrangement joins TRBV6-2 or TRBV6-3 to TRBJ2-7; possible D gene TRBD1, 6 bases. V shed 6 bases and J shed 1 base, with 13 bases lying between them. Germline CDR1 MNHEY, CDR2 SVGEGT. CDR3 length: 14 amino acids. CDR3 sequence reads: CASSLSGHSYEQYF. The CDR3 DNA reads as TGTGCCAGCAGCCTCTCGGGACATTCCTACGAGCAGTACTTC.

The V gene is TRBV24-1, the J gene TRBJ2-1, with D perhaps TRBD2 (5 bases). The CDR3 spans 14 residues. Germline values: CDR1 KGHDR, CDR2 SFDVKD. Trimming pared 7 bases from V and 2 bases from J, leaving 11 bases between. The CDR3 bases are TGTGCCACCAGGGGAGACCCCCCCTACAATGAGCAGTTCTTC. Protein: CATRGDPPYNEQFF.

CDR3 DNA sequence: TGTGCCTGGGCAAGAGACCAAGAGACCCAGTACTTC. This codes for CAWARDQETQYF. The V gene is TRBV30, the J gene TRBJ2-5; D is undetermined. Germline loops: CDR1 GTSNPN, CDR2 SVGIG (reference sequence). The CDR3 spans 12 residues. Trimming shortened V by 5 bases and J by 0 bases, and 7 bases separated the two germline ends. Full variable domain (outside the CDR3, taken from reference TRBV30 and TRBJ2-5): SQTIHQWPATLVQPVGSPLSLECTVEGTSNPNLYWYRQAAGRGLQLLFYSVGIGQISSEVPQNLSASRPQDRQFILSSKKLLLSDSGFYLCAWARDQETQYFGPGTRLLVL.

This chain links TRBV20-1 with TRBJ2-5, with D possibly being TRBD2 (5 bases). From germline, CDR1 is DFQATT and CDR2 SNEGSKA (reference sequence). Trimming took 4 bases from V and 5 from J, leaving 8 bases between them. The CDR3 loop spans 11 amino acids. This CDR3 is CSANPGETQYF. As DNA, the CDR3 is TGCAGTGCTAACCCGGGGGAGACCCAGTACTTC.

The chain carries TRBV5-1 and TRBJ1-4; 8 bases are shared with TRBD1. With V trimmed by 3 bases and J by 5 bases, 6 bases remained unmatched. Germline CDR1 and CDR2: SGHRS and YFSETQ. The CDR3 is 15 amino acids. CDR3 amino acids: CASSSGTGLNEKLFF. CDR3 nucleotide sequence: TGCGCCAGCAGCTCCGGGACAGGCCTCAATGAAAAACTGTTTTTT.

The V gene is TRBV7-9, the J gene TRBJ2-7; D is perhaps TRBD2 (6 bases). The germline V gene encodes CDR1 SEHNR and CDR2 FQNEAQ (reference sequence). This CDR3 contains 14 residues. Trimming removed 5 bases at V and 1 base at J, with 12 bases between. The CDR3 DNA follows: TGTGCCAGCAGCCAATCAGGGACTTCCTACGAGCAGTACTTC. The encoded protein is CASSQSGTSYEQYF.

The rearrangement links TRBV6-5 to TRBJ2-2; 9 bases line up with TRBD1. The CDR3 is 15 amino acids. Germline CDR1 and CDR2: MNHEY and SVGAGI. After removal of 5 bases from V and 7 bases from J, the junction contained 8 bases not matched to a gene. The CDR3 region has the DNA TGTGCCAGCAGTACCCCACAGGGGGCAGGCGGGGAGCTGTTTTTT. Protein: CASSTPQGAGGELFF.

The CDR3 coding sequence is TGTGCCAGGTTGGACAGGGGCGACGGCTACACCTTC. This gives the protein CARLDRGDGYTF. The chain employs TRBV6-4 and TRBJ1-2; 9 bases align to TRBD1. Germline trimming cut 9 bases from V and 8 bases from J; bases unmatched to any gene: 7. CDR1 is MRHNA and CDR2 is SNTAGT in the germline V gene. CDR3 length: 12 residues.